A single sample is the source of the 25 T cell receptor beta chains below, sequenced in a study of blood T cells in healthy people across ages. Using a J-beta primer mix together with a sample-barcoded 5' primer, a second PCR was run for roughly 6 to 12 cycles. From the 5' RACE reads, TCRdb called clonotypes with MiXCR, one entry per CDR3 protein. The sample contains more than 500,000 distinct CDR3 sequences, roughly a quarter of which appear only once. These data also featured in a second study, about T cells of mothers and their children.

The sequenced material came from blood. Source of these receptors: a boy between 2 and 15 years old in good health.

This clonotype was detected only once. The V and J genes are TRBV6-5 and TRBJ1-1, with D perhaps matching TRBD1 (6 bases). CDR3 size: 13 residues. The V gene lost 6 bases and the J gene lost 3 bases, with 11 bases spanning the gap. In germline, CDR1 is MNHEY, CDR2 SVGAGI. CDR3 in amino acids: CASRRGMDTEAFF. The CDR3 DNA reads as TGTGCCAGCAGAAGGGGGATGGACACTGAAGCTTTCTTT.

Only a few counts were recorded for this clonotype. This chain connects TRBV11-2 to TRBJ2-7; D ambiguous. The DNA end favors TRBJ2-5, so the J call may be wrong. There are 13 residues in the CDR3. Germline-derived CDR1 and CDR2 are SGHAT and FQNNGV. CDR3 sequence reads: CASSPSSPETQYF. The CDR3 DNA follows: TGTGCCAGCAGCCCCTCGTCACCGGAGACCCAGTACTTC.

The J gene is TRBJ2-3, the V gene TRBV6-5; D is unresolved. The J call may not be correct, given that the DNA end is closer to TRBJ1-5. The CDR3 extends over 12 amino acids. CDR1 and CDR2 from the germline V gene are MNHEY and SVGAGI. The CDR3 region has the DNA TGTGCCAGCGCTAGATCCACAGATACGCAGCATTTT. Protein product: CASARSTDTQHF.

This clonotype was observed a handful of times. This rearrangement joins TRBV7-9 to TRBJ2-5; TRBD1 matches 10 bases. The J call may be in error: the DNA end matches TRBJ2-1 better. Germline-derived CDR1 and CDR2 are SEHNR and FQNEAQ (reference sequence). This CDR3 contains 14 residues. The CDR3 is CASVRDRGSNEQFF. The CDR3 coding sequence is TGTGCCAGCGTCCGGGACAGGGGTAGTAATGAGCAGTTCTTC.

This clonotype was found many times. CDR3 amino acids: CSARTSGRATGELFF. The CDR3 nucleotides read TGCAGCGCCCGAACTAGCGGGAGGGCCACCGGGGAGCTGTTTTTT. The chain is built from TRBV29-1 and TRBJ2-2; 13 nucleotides align to TRBD2. J lost 4 bases, V lost 7 bases, and 6 bases had no gene match. The length of the CDR3 is 15 residues. Looked up from germline, CDR1 is SQVTM and CDR2 is ANQGSEA.

The CDR3 region is CASRHRVGKNIQYF. The CDR3 bases are TGTGCCAGCAGGCACAGGGTTGGCAAAAACATTCAGTACTTC. The J gene is TRBJ2-4, the V gene TRBV13, with D possibly being TRBD1 (6 bases). Per germline, CDR1 PRHDT and CDR2 FYEKMQ (reference sequence). The germline V and J ends were trimmed by 6 bases and 3 bases, with 12 bases remaining between them. This CDR3 region has 14 residues.

Worth noting for this clonotype: A read error may account for a junction end that differs from germline. The chain recombines TRBV6-1 with TRBJ2-5, with D possibly TRBD1 on 5 matching bases. The CDR3 has 15 amino acids. CDR1 is MNHNS and CDR2 is SASEGT in the germline V gene. Here the CDR3 reads CASSSVTDHQEAQYF. The CDR3 nucleotides are TGTGCCAGCAGTTCAGTGACAGACCACCAAGAGGCCCAGTACTTC.

V is TRBV30 and J is TRBJ2-4; either TRBD1 or TRBD2 may fit D (5 bases each). Trimming took off 5 bases at V and 6 bases at J, with 11 bases between the two ends. This CDR3 has 12 residues. CDR1 GTSNPN and CDR2 SVGIG come from the germline V gene (reference sequence). DNA for the CDR3: TGTGCCTGGGGCGAGGGGCGAAACATTCAGTACTTC. This gives the protein CAWGEGRNIQYF.

The table lists this clonotype with a few counts. The CDR3 nucleotides are TGTGCCAGCAGTGCCGGGTGGTCCAATGGCTACACCTTC. It is translated as CASSAGWSNGYTF. V is TRBV6-1 and J is TRBJ1-2; D remains ambiguous. V lost 4 bases and J lost 6, with 12 bases in between. CDR3 length: 13 amino acids. Germline V CDR1 and CDR2: MNHNS, SASEGT.

There are a few counts of this clonotype. The J gene is TRBJ1-1, the V gene TRBV5-1; D is unresolved. Trimming stripped 1 base from V and 3 bases from J, with 10 bases between. The CDR3 is made up of 14 amino acids. The germline V gene encodes CDR1 SGHRS and CDR2 YFSETQ. The DNA for the CDR3 is TGCGCCAGCAGCTTGTTACAGCCAGACACTGAAGCTTTCTTT. This translates into CASSLLQPDTEAFF.

The V gene is TRBV20-1, the J gene TRBJ2-7; perhaps TRBD2 as D (6 bases). Germline assignment: CDR1 DFQATT and CDR2 SNEGSKA (reference sequence). CDR3 length: 17 residues. Trimming removed 2 bases at V and 1 base at J, with 21 bases between. CDR3 in DNA: TGCAGTGCTAGACCACCCGGCGGGACTCTCTCTTCCTACGAGCAGTACTTC. It codes for CSARPPGGTLSSYEQYF.

The CDR3 DNA is TGTGCCACCAGTCCCGGACTCTCTCCAGAGACCCAGTACTTC. Translating gives CATSPGLSPETQYF. V is TRBV15 and J is TRBJ2-5; TRBD2 is a possible D gene (5 bases). Germline assignment: CDR1 LNHNV and CDR2 YYDKDF (reference sequence). The V end lost 6 bases, the J end lost 4 bases, and 15 bases lay between the germline ends. The CDR3 length is 14 residues.

This clonotype was detected only a few times. The V and J genes are TRBV7-9 and TRBJ2-1; D perhaps matches TRBD1 (6 bases). Germline V lookup: CDR1 SEHNR, CDR2 FQNEAQ (reference sequence). The CDR3 sequence is 16 residues long. V was trimmed by 0 bases and J by 0 bases, leaving 9 bases between them. CDR3 DNA: TGTGCCAGCAGCTTAGCGGGGGCCTTCTCCTACAATGAGCAGTTCTTC. It encodes CASSLAGAFSYNEQFF.

The chain is built from TRBV2 and TRBJ2-3, with TRBD2 matching over 8 bases. Germline V CDR1 and CDR2: SNHLY, FYNNEI. This CDR3 is built from 19 residues. With 5 bases clipped from V and 1 base from J, the junction kept 17 bases outside the gene matches. The CDR3 spells CASSWRIILADPRTDTQYF. The CDR3 DNA is TGTGCCAGCAGTTGGAGGATCATACTAGCGGACCCCCGCACAGATACGCAGTATTTT.

The chain has TRBV7-9 and TRBJ2-1, with TRBD2 identical over 9 bases. Germline-derived CDR1 and CDR2 are SEHNR and FQNEAQ (reference sequence). CDR3 length: 15 residues. The V and J ends lost 2 bases and 8 bases, in that order; junction bases with no gene match: 7. In DNA form, the CDR3 reads TGTGCCAGCAGCTTATATAGCGGGGGTGGCGATGAGCAGTTCTTC. Amino acid sequence: CASSLYSGGGDEQFF.

In its sample, this clonotype was seen a few times. The CDR3 sequence is CASSYFQGAEAFF. CDR3 nucleotides: TGTGCCAGCAGTTACTTTCAGGGGGCTGAAGCTTTCTTT. V usage is TRBV6-5 and J usage is TRBJ1-1, with 7 bases fitting TRBD1. Germline CDR1 MNHEY, CDR2 SVGAGI. Trimming cost V 1 base and J 6 bases; bases outside gene matches: 2. The CDR3 consists of 13 residues.

The chain is built from TRBV7-9 and TRBJ2-5; TRBD2 aligns across 8 bases. The closer fit of TRBJ2-7 to the DNA end suggests the J call may be wrong. Germline V gene data show CDR1 as SEHNR and CDR2 as FQNEAQ (reference sequence). The CDR3 is 15 amino acids. The chain's CDR3 is CASSQGPGLDYEQYF. DNA of the CDR3: TGTGCCAGCAGCCAGGGCCCGGGACTAGACTACGAGCAGTACTTC.

This clonotype was recorded a few times. The rearrangement joins TRBV30 to TRBJ2-5, with a tentative D call TRBD2 (5 bases). CDR3 length: 14 amino acids. The V end lost 3 bases, the J end lost 1 base, and 12 bases lay between the germline ends. Germline CDR1 GTSNPN, CDR2 SVGIG (reference sequence). The CDR3 protein is CAWRGRVAQETQYF. In DNA, the CDR3 is TGTGCCTGGAGGGGGAGAGTAGCCCAAGAGACCCAGTACTTC.

The rearrangement links TRBV5-1 to TRBJ2-1, with D possibly being TRBD2 (6 bases). The V gene's germline CDR1 is SGHRS and CDR2 YFSETQ. The ends were cut back, 0 bases at V and 14 bases at J, with 15 bases in the middle. The CDR3 is 13 amino acids. DNA for the CDR3: TGCGCCAGCAGCTTGGGCTTAGCGAGGAGGGAGTTCTTC. Translation gives CASSLGLARREFF.

The chain uses TRBV4-1 and TRBJ2-1; TRBD1 agrees at 8 bases. V shed 3 bases and J 5 bases; nucleotides not matched to a gene: 12. CDR3 length: 17 amino acids. Germline V gives CDR1 MGHRA, CDR2 YSYEKL. Written as DNA, the CDR3 is TGCGCCAGCAGCCACCTTTTTCCAGGACAGGGACACAATGAGCAGTTCTTC. It translates to CASSHLFPGQGHNEQFF.

This clonotype came up a few times. This chain joins TRBV10-3 and TRBJ1-5; D might be TRBD1 (6 bases). Germline V lookup: CDR1 ENHRY, CDR2 SYGVKD. This CDR3 spans 12 amino acids. V was clipped by 10 bases and J by 9 bases, with 16 bases between them. The CDR3 here is CATGKGGLPQHF. CDR3 nucleotides: TGTGCCACCGGAAAGGGGGGCCTGCCCCAGCATTTT.

This clonotype came up once. The rearrangement joins TRBV6-5 to TRBJ2-5; 8 bases are a match to TRBD1. V gave up 2 bases and J gave up 5 bases; unmatched junction bases: 7. The CDR3 is 15 residues long. CDR1 MNHEY and CDR2 SVGAGI come from the germline V gene. The CDR3 DNA sequence: TGTGCCAGCAGTTACGGGGCAGGGGGCGATGAGACCCAGTACTTC. Its protein product is CASSYGAGGDETQYF.

This clonotype has only a few counts. The V gene is TRBV21-1, the J gene TRBJ2-3. TRBV21-1 is listed as a pseudogene. There are 14 residues in the CDR3. The chain's CDR3 is CASSKAGWTDTQYF. The CDR3 nucleotides read TGTGCCAGCAGCAAAGCGGGGTGGACAGATACGCAGTATTTT.

The CDR3 DNA sequence: TGCAGCGTGCGCAAAATGAGCCAGCAGTACTTC. This gives the protein CSVRKMSQQYF. The chain joins TRBV29-1 to TRBJ2-7; D is undetermined. V was cut by 6 bases and J by 8 bases, with 14 bases left in between. The germline gives CDR1 SQVTM, CDR2 ANQGSEA. The CDR3 consists of 11 residues.

This clonotype was detected many times. The chain links TRBV10-2 to TRBJ2-3; 12 nucleotides align to TRBD1. With 9 bases clipped from V and 4 bases from J, the junction kept 11 bases outside the gene matches. Germline V gives CDR1 WSHSY, CDR2 SAAADI. This CDR3 has 16 amino acids. This chain's CDR3 is CARHVPGQGASDTQYF. In nucleotides, the CDR3 is TGCGCCAGACACGTTCCGGGACAGGGGGCTTCAGATACGCAGTATTTT.